The 18 T cell receptor beta chains below all came from one sample that was sequenced in a study of circulating tumor DNA in untreated peripheral T-cell lymphoma. TCRdb's table, derived via immunoSEQ multiplex PCR, lists solely in-frame clones and lacks some. The table lists some 1,100 clones, about 80% of them singletons. The specimen sequenced was tumor tissue. These receptors were collected from a human donor with peripheral T-cell lymphoma.

This clone has only one observation. The chain links TRBV9 to TRBJ1-2, with unresolved D. The CDR3 has 12 amino acids. CDR1 is SGDLS and CDR2 is YYNGEE in the germline V gene. Trimming removed 5 bases from V and 2 bases from J, with 7 bases in between. The CDR3 is CASSSGNYGYTF. CDR3 DNA sequence: TGTGCCAGCAGTTCCGGGAACTATGGCTACACCTTC.

For this clone: The junction does not match germline at one end; this may be a read error. The chain uses TRBV6-8 and TRBJ2-3, with TRBD2 matching 14 bases. The CDR3 spans 19 residues. CDR1 and CDR2 from the germline V gene are MNHGY and SAAAGT. The CDR3 here is CASSYWGLAGATSTDMQYF. The CDR3 DNA sequence: TGTGCCAGCAGTTACTGGGGACTAGCGGGGGCCACGAGCACAGATATGCAGTATTTT.

This chain connects TRBV18 to TRBJ2-7, with D uncertain. The CDR3 length is 12 residues. Trimming pared 6 bases from V and 9 bases from J, leaving 15 bases between. CDR1 and CDR2 from the germline V gene are KGHSH and LQKENI. The CDR3 loop reads CASSLEARRQYF. CDR3 nucleotides: TGTGCCAGCTCTCTCGAAGCGAGGCGGCAGTACTTC.

The table lists this clone with a few counts. V gene TRBV19 combines with J gene TRBJ1-2, with 7 bases fitting TRBD1. Losses at the gene ends were 7 bases for V and 4 bases for J; bases not matched to a gene: 15. Per the germline V gene, CDR1 is LNHDA and CDR2 is SQIVND (reference sequence). CDR3 length equals 16 residues. The CDR3 is CASKRGQPGSFYGYTF. DNA for the CDR3: TGTGCCAGTAAGCGGGGACAGCCCGGGTCATTCTATGGCTACACCTTC.

The V and J genes are TRBV19 and TRBJ1-5, with 7 bases identical to TRBD1. Trimming took 7 bases from V and 7 from J; bases not matched to a gene: 10. The CDR3 has 14 residues. Per the germline V gene, CDR1 is LNHDA and CDR2 is SQIVND (reference sequence). CDR3 sequence: CASTKTGSGQPQHF. In DNA, the CDR3 is TGTGCCAGTACTAAGACAGGGAGTGGACAGCCCCAGCATTTT. The variable domain in full, with the rest retrieved from reference TRBV19 and TRBJ1-5, is DGGITQSPKYLFRKEGQNVTLSCEQNLNHDAMYWYRQDPGQGLRLIYYSQIVNDFQKGDIAEGYSVSREKKESFPLTVTSAQKNPTAFYLCASTKTGSGQPQHFGDGTRLSIL.

This chain joins TRBV29-1 and TRBJ2-7; D unclear. Per the germline V gene, CDR1 is SQVTM and CDR2 is ANQGSEA. The CDR3 contains 13 residues. V was cut by 1 base and J by 5 bases, with 12 bases left in between. The DNA for the CDR3 is TGCAGCGTTGAAGGGTACCAGCAGAACGAGCAGTACTTC. Amino acids: CSVEGYQQNEQYF.

This chain links TRBV6-8 with TRBJ1-4; TRBD1 is a possible D gene (6 bases). Germline lookup yields CDR1 MNHGY and CDR2 SAAAGT. This CDR3 is 14 amino acids long. The ends were cut back, 6 bases at V and 8 bases at J, with 16 bases in the middle. Here the CDR3 reads CASRPPGQGEKLFF. CDR3 coding DNA: TGTGCCAGCAGGCCACCGGGACAAGGGGAAAAACTGTTTTTT.

V usage is TRBV25-1 and J usage is TRBJ2-4; D may correspond to TRBD1 or TRBD2 (5 bases each). Germline lookup yields CDR1 MGHDK and CDR2 SYGVNS. The germline V and J ends were trimmed by 7 bases and 8 bases, with 15 bases remaining between them. This CDR3 is 13 amino acids long. The CDR3 here is CASKDGGEDIQYF. CDR3 DNA sequence: TGTGCCAGCAAAGATGGGGGAGAGGACATTCAGTACTTC. The entire variable domain, with the rest obtained from reference TRBV25-1 and TRBJ2-4, is as follows: EADIYQTPRYLVIGTGKKITLECSQTMGHDKMYWYQQDPGMELHLIHYSYGVNSTEKGDLSSESTVSRIRTEHFPLTLESARPSHTSQYLCASKDGGEDIQYFGAGTRLSVL.

The J gene is TRBJ1-1, the V gene TRBV1; no check of the table's D call, TRBD1, against the DNA was made. TRBV1 is reported as a pseudogene. CDR3 length: 16 amino acids. The CDR3 is CASSQWQGASAPEAFF. DNA for the CDR3: TGCGCCAGCAGCCAATGGCAGGGGGCGTCGGCTCCTGAAGCTTTCTTT.

The genes are TRBV11-3 and TRBJ1-1, with D possibly being TRBD1 (5 bases). In germline, CDR1 is SGHNT, CDR2 YENEEA. This CDR3 is built from 15 residues. Trimming removed 6 bases from V and 6 bases from J, with 20 bases in between. CDR3 region: CASRQPGPLGSEAFF. For the CDR3, the DNA is TGTGCCAGCAGGCAACCGGGGCCCCTTGGCTCTGAAGCTTTCTTT.

A single count supports this clone. This chain connects TRBV18 to TRBJ1-1; D call uncertain. V lost 5 bases, J lost 2 bases, and 12 bases lay in between. Germline V CDR1 and CDR2: KGHSH, LQKENI. This CDR3 contains 14 residues. The CDR3 DNA is TGTGCCAGCTCAGAGGACCCAATAAACACTGAAGCTTTCTTT. Amino acids: CASSEDPINTEAFF.

CDR3 sequence (DNA): TGTGCCTGGAGATTAAGGGGGGCAGGGAGAGCGGATTATAATTCACCCCTCCACTTT. It translates to CAWRLRGAGRADYNSPLHF. The V call is TRBV30, the J call TRBJ1-6; D may be TRBD1 (6 bases). The CDR3 length is 19 residues. CDR1 is GTSNPN, CDR2 SVGIG, per germline (reference sequence). V lost 3 bases and J lost 4, with 25 bases in between.

The V gene is TRBV11-3, the J gene TRBJ2-1; 8 bases match TRBD2. V lost 5 bases to trimming and J lost 1 base; unmatched junction nucleotides: 10. The CDR3 loop spans 17 amino acids. The germline gives CDR1 SGHNT, CDR2 YENEEA. CDR3 bases: TGTGCCAGCAGCCCATCAGGGCGGGAGGCATCCTACAATGAGCAGTTCTTC. Translated: CASSPSGREASYNEQFF.

Remarks on this clone: Mismatch with germline at one junction end may stem from a read error. This chain joins TRBV6-8 and TRBJ1-5; no reliable D call. This CDR3 has 13 amino acids. Per germline, CDR1 MNHGY and CDR2 SAAAGT. The CDR3 sequence: CASNYERSQPQHF. CDR3 in DNA: TGTGCCAGCAATTACGAAAGGAGTCAGCCCCAGCATTTT.

This chain links TRBV18 with TRBJ2-5; 13 positions agree with TRBD2. The length of the CDR3 is 15 residues. Trimming cost V 2 bases and J 5 bases; bases outside gene matches: 2. Germline CDR1 is KGHSH and CDR2 is LQKENI. The CDR3 loop reads CASSPGTSGTETQYF. In nucleotides, the CDR3 is TGTGCCAGCTCACCAGGGACTAGCGGGACTGAGACCCAGTACTTC.

This clone was seen more than once but under ten times. The chain uses TRBV6-8 and TRBJ2-3; 10 nucleotides match TRBD2. Looked up from germline, CDR1 is MNHGY and CDR2 is SAAAGT. This CDR3 region has 16 residues. After removal of 2 bases from V and 6 bases from J, the junction contained 8 bases not matched to a gene. CDR3 coding DNA: TGTGCCAGCAGTTACCTCAGCGGGAGGGCCGACGATACGCAGTATTTT. Translating it yields CASSYLSGRADDTQYF.

A word on this clone: The germline gene is not matched at one end of the junction; a read error may be the cause. The chain links TRBV29-1 to TRBJ2-5; the match to TRBD2 covers 7 bases. The V gene's germline CDR1 is SQVTM and CDR2 ANQGSEA. This CDR3 spans 13 amino acids. CDR3 amino acids: CSATRDYQETQYF. The CDR3 DNA reads as TGCAGCGCTACCAGGGACTACCAAGAGACCCARTACTTC.

The chain has TRBV5-1 and TRBJ2-2, with a possible D match to TRBD2 (6 bases). Germline-derived CDR1 and CDR2 are SGHRS and YFSETQ. This CDR3 contains 14 residues. Trimming shortened V by 4 bases and J by 3 bases, and 10 bases separated the two germline ends. The CDR3 reads CASSRRDYTGELFF. The CDR3 DNA is TGCGCCAGCAGCCGACGGGACTACACCGGGGAGCTGTTTTTT.